The 12 T cell receptor beta chains in this list originate from one sample, sequenced in a study of cytomegalovirus exposure and HLA in healthy donors. Researchers ran the PCR with 60 Vbeta and 13 Jbeta primers. Data came from immunoSEQ multiplex PCR; TCRdb stores just in-frame clones and leaves some out. The sample consists of about 160,000 clones, around three quarters of them appearing once. The specimen was PBMCs. The receptors were sampled from a woman under 40 in good health and CMV-seronegative.

The chain carries TRBV19 and TRBJ1-5, with 8 bases lining up with TRBD1. Germline CDR1 reads LNHDA; CDR2 reads SQIVND (reference sequence). CDR3 length equals 16 residues. Trimming removed 5 bases from V and 0 bases from J; junction bases left unmatched: 6. The chain's CDR3 is CASSRRQGPSNQPQHF. The CDR3 coding sequence is TGTGCCAGTAGTCGTCGACAGGGGCCTAGCAATCAGCCCCAGCATTTT.

The genes are TRBV5-1 and TRBJ1-1; 7 positions match TRBD1. CDR3 length: 13 amino acids. V was pared by 4 bases and J by 7 bases, with 7 bases of the junction left unmatched. The germline V gene has CDR1 SGHRS and CDR2 YFSETQ. CDR3 DNA sequence: TGCGCCAGCAGCCCGCGGGCAGGGGGTGAAGCTTTCTTT. It yields the protein CASSPRAGGEAFF. Full variable domain (missing parts from reference TRBV5-1 and TRBJ1-1): KAGVTQTPRYLIKTRGQQVTLSCSPISGHRSVSWYQQTPGQGLQFLFEYFSETQRNKGNFPGRFSGRQFSNSRSEMNVSTLELGDSALYLCASSPRAGGEAFFGQGTRLTVV.

This clone came up a few times. V is TRBV4-1 and J is TRBJ2-7; 9 nucleotides match TRBD2. This CDR3 comprises 18 residues. With 2 bases clipped from V and 5 bases from J, the junction kept 16 bases outside the gene matches. Germline assignment: CDR1 MGHRA and CDR2 YSYEKL. CDR3 DNA sequence: TGCGCCAGCAGCCAATTTGGTGGCGGGAGGGCCTCGAGGGACGAGCAGTACTTC. It yields the protein CASSQFGGGRASRDEQYF.

The V and J genes are TRBV2 and TRBJ2-4; 8 nucleotides line up with TRBD2. This CDR3 comprises 13 residues. Trimming at V came to 8 bases and at J to 7 bases, leaving 7 bases not matched to a gene. Germline CDR1 and CDR2: SNHLY and FYNNEI. The CDR3, as DNA: TGTGCCAGCGAGACGGGGGGGTTGAACATTCAGTACTTC. It translates to CASETGGLNIQYF.

The rearrangement links TRBV6-5 to TRBJ1-2; possible D gene TRBD1, 6 bases. Germline V gene data show CDR1 as MNHEY and CDR2 as SVGAGI. V was cut by 8 bases and J by 0 bases, with 10 bases left in between. The CDR3 is 13 residues long. This chain's CDR3 is CASRDTSNYGYTF. In DNA, the CDR3 is TGTGCCAGCCGGGACACTTCTAACTATGGCTACACCTTC.

In its sample, this clone was seen once. The chain uses TRBV2 and TRBJ1-5; 10 bases are shared with TRBD1. Germline V lookup: CDR1 SNHLY, CDR2 FYNNEI. The CDR3 runs 16 residues. V gave up 6 bases and J gave up 2 bases; unmatched junction bases: 7. The CDR3 spells CASSLPGTGGNQPQHF. Written as DNA, the CDR3 is TGTGCCAGCAGCCTCCCTGGGACAGGGGGCAATCAGCCCCAGCATTTT.

This chain connects TRBV1 to TRBJ2-2; the table names TRBD2, a call not compared with the DNA. TRBV1 is marked as a pseudogene. The CDR3 spans 16 residues. The DNA of the CDR3 is TGCACCAGCAGCCACCTGACTAGCGGTAACACCGGGGAGCTGTTTTTT. Translating gives CTSSHLTSGNTGELFF.

The chain combines TRBV18 with TRBJ2-1; D is possibly TRBD1 (5 bases). Looked up from germline, CDR1 is KGHSH and CDR2 is LQKENI. Trimming stripped 1 base from V and 8 bases from J, with 12 bases between. This CDR3 has 14 residues. This chain's CDR3 is CASSPRVGVHEQFF. CDR3 DNA sequence: TGTGCCAGCTCACCACGGGTAGGGGTCCATGAGCAGTTCTTC.

CDR3 residues: CASSLDVGQSVDTQYF. The DNA for the CDR3 is TGCGCCAGCAGCTTGGACGTGGGACAGTCGGTAGATACGCAGTATTTT. This chain joins TRBV5-1 and TRBJ2-3; 7 nucleotides agree with TRBD1. The CDR3 runs to 16 residues. Germline loops: CDR1 SGHRS, CDR2 YFSETQ. V was pared by 0 bases and J by 5 bases, with 9 bases of the junction left unmatched.

The chain is built from TRBV6-1 and TRBJ1-1, with 8 nucleotides matching TRBD1. The CDR3 has 14 amino acids. J was trimmed by 4 bases and V by 4 bases; bases with no gene match: 5. Germline CDR1 is MNHNS and CDR2 is SASEGT. The CDR3 DNA follows: TGTGCCAGCAGTGCCATAGGGACAGGCACTGAAGCTTTCTTT. This gives the protein CASSAIGTGTEAFF.

The V call is TRBV5-6, the J call TRBJ2-5; 9 nucleotides align to TRBD2. Germline-derived CDR1 and CDR2 are SGHDT and YYEEEE. J gave up 2 bases and V 0 bases, and 5 bases lay outside the gene matches. The CDR3 has 16 residues. Here the CDR3 reads CASSLDSGGGQETQYF. The CDR3 bases are TGTGCCAGCAGCTTGGATAGCGGGGGAGGACAAGAGACCCAGTACTTC.

The chain carries TRBV5-4 and TRBJ2-7; maybe TRBD2 (5 bases). Germline CDR1 and CDR2: SGHNT and YYREEE (reference sequence). The CDR3 runs 13 residues. The V end lost 2 bases, the J end lost 2 bases, and 8 bases lay between the germline ends. As DNA, the CDR3 is TGTGCCAGCAGCTTACCGGGAACCTACGAGCAGTACTTC. Its protein is CASSLPGTYEQYF.